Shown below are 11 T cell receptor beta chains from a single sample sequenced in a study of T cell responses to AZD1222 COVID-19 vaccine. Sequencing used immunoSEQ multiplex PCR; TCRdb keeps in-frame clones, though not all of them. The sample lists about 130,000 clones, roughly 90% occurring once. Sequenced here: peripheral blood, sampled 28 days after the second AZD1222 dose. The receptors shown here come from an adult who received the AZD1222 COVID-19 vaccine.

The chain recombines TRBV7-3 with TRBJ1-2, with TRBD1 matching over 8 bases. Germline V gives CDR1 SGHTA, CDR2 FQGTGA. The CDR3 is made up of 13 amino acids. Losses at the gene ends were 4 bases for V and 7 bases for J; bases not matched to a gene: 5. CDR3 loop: CASSSPQGGGYTF. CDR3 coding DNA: TGTGCCAGCAGCTCTCCACAGGGGGGTGGCTACACCTTC. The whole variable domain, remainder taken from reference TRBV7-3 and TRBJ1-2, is GAGVSQTPSNKVTEKGKYVELRCDPISGHTALYWYRQSLGQGPEFLIYFQGTGAADDSGLPNDRFFAVRPEGSVSTLKIQRTERGDSAVYLCASSSPQGGGYTFGSGTRLTVV.

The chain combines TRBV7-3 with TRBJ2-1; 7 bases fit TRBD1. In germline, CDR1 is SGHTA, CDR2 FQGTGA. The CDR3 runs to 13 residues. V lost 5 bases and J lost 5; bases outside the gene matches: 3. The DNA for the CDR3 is TGTGCCAGCAGCGTTGACAGGGACAATGAGCAGTTCTTC. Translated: CASSVDRDNEQFF.

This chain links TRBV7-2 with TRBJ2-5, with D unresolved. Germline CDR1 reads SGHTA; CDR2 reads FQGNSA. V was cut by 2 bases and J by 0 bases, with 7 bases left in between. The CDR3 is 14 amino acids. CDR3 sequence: CASSLNSNQETQYF. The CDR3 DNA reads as TGTGCCAGCAGCTTAAACAGCAACCAAGAGACCCAGTACTTC.

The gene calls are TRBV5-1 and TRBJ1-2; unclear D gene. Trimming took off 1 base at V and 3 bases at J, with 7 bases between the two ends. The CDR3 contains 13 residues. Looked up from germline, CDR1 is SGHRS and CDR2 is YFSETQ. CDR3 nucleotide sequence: TGCGCCAGCAGCTTGTCGCGGGACTATGGCTACACCTTC. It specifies CASSLSRDYGYTF. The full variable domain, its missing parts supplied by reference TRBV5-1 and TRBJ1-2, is KAGVTQTPRYLIKTRGQQVTLSCSPISGHRSVSWYQQTPGQGLQFLFEYFSETQRNKGNFPGRFSGRQFSNSRSEMNVSTLELGDSALYLCASSLSRDYGYTFGSGTRLTVV.

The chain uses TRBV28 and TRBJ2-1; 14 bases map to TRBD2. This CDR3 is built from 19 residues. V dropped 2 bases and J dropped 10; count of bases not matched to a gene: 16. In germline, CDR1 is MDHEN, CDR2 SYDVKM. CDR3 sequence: CASSLAPSGTSGSRREQFF. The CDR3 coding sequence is TGTGCCAGCAGTTTAGCACCCTCCGGGACTAGCGGGAGTCGTCGCGAGCAGTTCTTC.

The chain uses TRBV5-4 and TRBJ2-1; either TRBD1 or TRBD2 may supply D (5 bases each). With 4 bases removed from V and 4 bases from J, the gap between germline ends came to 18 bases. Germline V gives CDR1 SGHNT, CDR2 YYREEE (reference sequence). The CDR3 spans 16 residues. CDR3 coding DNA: TGTGCCAGCAGCCTGTTTCGGGGACCGGGATACAATGAGCAGTTCTTC. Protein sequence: CASSLFRGPGYNEQFF.

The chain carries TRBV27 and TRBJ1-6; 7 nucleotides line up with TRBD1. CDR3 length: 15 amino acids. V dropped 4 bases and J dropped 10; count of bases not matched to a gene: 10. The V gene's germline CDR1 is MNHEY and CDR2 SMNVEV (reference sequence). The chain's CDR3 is CASSSQGGYGSPLHF. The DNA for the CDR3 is TGTGCCAGCAGTTCCCAGGGGGGTTACGGATCACCCCTCCACTTT.

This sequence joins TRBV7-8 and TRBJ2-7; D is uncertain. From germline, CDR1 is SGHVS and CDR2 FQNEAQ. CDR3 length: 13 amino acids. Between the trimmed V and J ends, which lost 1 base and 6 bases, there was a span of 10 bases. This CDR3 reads CASSLGHSAEQYF. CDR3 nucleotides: TGTGCCAGCAGCTTAGGGCACTCGGCCGAGCAGTACTTC.

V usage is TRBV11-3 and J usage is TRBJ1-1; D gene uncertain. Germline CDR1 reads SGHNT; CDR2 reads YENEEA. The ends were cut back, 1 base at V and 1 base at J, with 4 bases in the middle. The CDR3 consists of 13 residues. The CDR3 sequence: CASSLGTNTEAFF. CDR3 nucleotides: TGTGCCAGCAGCTTAGGAACGAACACTGAAGCTTTCTTT.

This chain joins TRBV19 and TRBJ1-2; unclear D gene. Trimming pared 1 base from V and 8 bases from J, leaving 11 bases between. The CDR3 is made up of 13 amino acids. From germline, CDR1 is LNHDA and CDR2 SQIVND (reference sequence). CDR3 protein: CASSIADLDGYTF. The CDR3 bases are TGTGCCAGTAGTATAGCCGACCTAGACGGCTACACCTTC.

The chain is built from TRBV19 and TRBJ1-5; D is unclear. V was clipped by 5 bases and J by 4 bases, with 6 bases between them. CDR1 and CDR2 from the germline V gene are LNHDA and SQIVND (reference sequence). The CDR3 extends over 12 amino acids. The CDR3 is CASSPKNQPQHF. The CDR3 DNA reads TGTGCCAGTAGTCCGAAGAATCAGCCCCAGCATTTT.